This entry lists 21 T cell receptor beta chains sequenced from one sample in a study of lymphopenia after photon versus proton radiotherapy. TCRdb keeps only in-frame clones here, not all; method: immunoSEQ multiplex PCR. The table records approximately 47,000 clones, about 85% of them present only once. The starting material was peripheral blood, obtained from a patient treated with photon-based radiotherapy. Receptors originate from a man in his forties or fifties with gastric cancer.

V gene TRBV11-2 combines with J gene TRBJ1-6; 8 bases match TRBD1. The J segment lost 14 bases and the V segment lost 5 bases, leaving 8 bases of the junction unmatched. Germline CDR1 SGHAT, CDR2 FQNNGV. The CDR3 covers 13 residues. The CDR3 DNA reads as TGTGCCAGCAGCCTTCAACAGGGGGAGGCCCTCCACTTT. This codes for CASSLQQGEALHF. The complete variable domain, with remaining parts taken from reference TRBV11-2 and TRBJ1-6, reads EAGVAQSPRYKIIEKRQSVAFWCNPISGHATLYWYQQILGQGPKLLIQFQNNGVVDDSQLPKDRFSAERLKGVDSTLKIQPAKLEDSAVYLCASSLQQGEALHFGNGTRLTVT.

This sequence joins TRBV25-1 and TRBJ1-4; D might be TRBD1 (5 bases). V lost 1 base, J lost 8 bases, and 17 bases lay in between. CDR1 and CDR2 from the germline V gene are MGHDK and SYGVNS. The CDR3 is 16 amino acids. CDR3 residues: CASSELGSDSGEKLFF. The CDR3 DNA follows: TGTGCCAGCAGTGAATTAGGGTCCGACAGTGGCGAAAAACTGTTTTTT.

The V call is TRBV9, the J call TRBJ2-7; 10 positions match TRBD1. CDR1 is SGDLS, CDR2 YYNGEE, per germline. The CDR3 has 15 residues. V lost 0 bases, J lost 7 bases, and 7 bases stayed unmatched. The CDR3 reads CASSVGGQGQGEQYF. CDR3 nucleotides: TGTGCCAGCAGCGTAGGGGGACAGGGGCAGGGAGAGCAGTACTTC.

The CDR3 region is CASSKGPGDEKLFF. CDR3 DNA: TGTGCCAGCAGCAAGGGGCCAGGGGATGAAAAACTGTTTTTT. The chain joins TRBV21-1 to TRBJ1-4; TRBD1 is taken as the D call from the table, unchecked against the DNA. TRBV21-1 represents a pseudogene. The CDR3 has 14 amino acids.

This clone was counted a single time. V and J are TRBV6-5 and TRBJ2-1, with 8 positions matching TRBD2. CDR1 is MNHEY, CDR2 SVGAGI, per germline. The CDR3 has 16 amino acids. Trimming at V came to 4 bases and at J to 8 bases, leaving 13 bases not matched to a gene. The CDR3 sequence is CASSSISGGPRDEQFF. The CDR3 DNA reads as TGTGCCAGCAGTTCCATCAGCGGGGGCCCCAGGGATGAGCAGTTCTTC.

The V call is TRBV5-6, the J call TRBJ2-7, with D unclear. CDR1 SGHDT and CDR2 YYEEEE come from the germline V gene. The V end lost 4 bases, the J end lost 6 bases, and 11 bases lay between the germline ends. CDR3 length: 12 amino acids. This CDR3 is CASSGVNSEQYF. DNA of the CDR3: TGTGCCAGCAGCGGTGTCAATTCCGAGCAGTACTTC. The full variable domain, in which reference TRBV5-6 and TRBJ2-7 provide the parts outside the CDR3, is DAGVTQSPTHLIKTRGQQVTLRCSPKSGHDTVSWYQQALGQGPQFIFQYYEEEERQRGNFPDRFSGHQFPNYSSELNVNALLLGDSALYLCASSGVNSEQYFGPGTRLTVT.

The CDR3 is CASSTGNTGELFF. CDR3 nucleotide sequence: TGTGCCAGCTCGACAGGGAACACCGGGGAGCTGTTTTTT. The gene calls are TRBV18 and TRBJ2-2; weak D call: TRBD1 (6 bases). CDR3 size: 13 residues. Germline V gives CDR1 KGHSH, CDR2 LQKENI. The V end lost 6 bases, the J end lost 1 base, and 6 bases lay between the germline ends.

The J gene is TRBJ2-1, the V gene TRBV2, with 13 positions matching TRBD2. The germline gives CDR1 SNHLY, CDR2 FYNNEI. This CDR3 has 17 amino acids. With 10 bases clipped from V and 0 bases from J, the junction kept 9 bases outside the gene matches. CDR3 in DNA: TGTGCCACCTGGACTAGCGGGGGCGATAGCTCCTACAATGAGCAGTTCTTC. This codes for CATWTSGGDSSYNEQFF.

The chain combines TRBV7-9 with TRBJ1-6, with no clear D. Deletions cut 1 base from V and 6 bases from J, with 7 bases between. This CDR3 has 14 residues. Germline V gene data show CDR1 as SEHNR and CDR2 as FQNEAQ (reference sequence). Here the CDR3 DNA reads TGTGCCAGCAGCTTAGTAATCAGTAATTCACCCCTCCACTTT. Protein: CASSLVISNSPLHF.

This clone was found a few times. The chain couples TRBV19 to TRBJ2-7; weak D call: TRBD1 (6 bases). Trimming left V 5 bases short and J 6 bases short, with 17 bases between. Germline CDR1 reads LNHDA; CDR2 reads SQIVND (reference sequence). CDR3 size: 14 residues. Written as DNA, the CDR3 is TGTGCCAGTAGTGTGGCAGGGGAAATTTCCGAGCAGTACTTC. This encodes CASSVAGEISEQYF.

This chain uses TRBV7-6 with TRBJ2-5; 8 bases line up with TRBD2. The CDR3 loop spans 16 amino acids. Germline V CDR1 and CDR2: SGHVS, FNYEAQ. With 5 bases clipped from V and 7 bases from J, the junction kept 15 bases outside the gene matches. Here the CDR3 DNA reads TGTGCCAGCAGCAAGACTAGCGAGCCTTCGGGGGGGACCCAGTACTTC. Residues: CASSKTSEPSGGTQYF.

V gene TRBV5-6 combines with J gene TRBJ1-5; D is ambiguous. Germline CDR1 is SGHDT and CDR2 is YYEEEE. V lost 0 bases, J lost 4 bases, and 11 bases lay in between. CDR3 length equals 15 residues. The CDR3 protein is CASSLGGFGNQPQHF. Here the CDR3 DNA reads TGTGCCAGCAGCTTGGGAGGCTTTGGGAATCAGCCCCAGCATTTT. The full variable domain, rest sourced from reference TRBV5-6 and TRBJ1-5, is DAGVTQSPTHLIKTRGQQVTLRCSPKSGHDTVSWYQQALGQGPQFIFQYYEEEERQRGNFPDRFSGHQFPNYSSELNVNALLLGDSALYLCASSLGGFGNQPQHFGDGTRLSIL.

CDR3 nucleotides: TGTGCCAGCAGCTTAGCGACAGCGGGGGGGGAGGATGGCTACACCTTC. Its translation: CASSLATAGGEDGYTF. The V call is TRBV7-6, the J call TRBJ1-2; D may be TRBD1 (5 bases). Deletions cut 0 bases from V and 6 bases from J, with 17 bases between. The germline V gene encodes CDR1 SGHVS and CDR2 FNYEAQ. The CDR3 has 16 amino acids.

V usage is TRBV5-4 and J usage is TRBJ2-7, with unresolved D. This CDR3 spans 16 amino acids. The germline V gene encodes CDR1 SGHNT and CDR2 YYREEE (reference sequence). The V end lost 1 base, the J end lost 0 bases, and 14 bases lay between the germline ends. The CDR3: CASSLSLGRTSYEQYF. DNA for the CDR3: TGTGCCAGCAGCTTGAGCTTGGGCAGGACCTCCTACGAGCAGTACTTC.

The CDR3 spells CASSVVGQGQYNEQFF. The DNA for the CDR3 is TGTGCCAGCAGCGTAGTCGGACAGGGACAATACAATGAGCAGTTCTTC. This sequence joins TRBV9 and TRBJ2-1, with 8 nucleotides matching TRBD1. The junction had 6 bases not matched to a gene; V was cut back by 0 bases and J by 4 bases. CDR1 is SGDLS and CDR2 is YYNGEE in the germline V gene. The CDR3 has 16 amino acids.

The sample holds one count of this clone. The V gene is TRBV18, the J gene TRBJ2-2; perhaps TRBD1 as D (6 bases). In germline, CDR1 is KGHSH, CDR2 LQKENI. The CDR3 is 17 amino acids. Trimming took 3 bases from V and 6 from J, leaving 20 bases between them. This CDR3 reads CASSPSTGILLAGELFF. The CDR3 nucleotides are TGTGCCAGCTCACCCTCTACAGGGATTCTCCTTGCCGGGGAGCTGTTTTTT.

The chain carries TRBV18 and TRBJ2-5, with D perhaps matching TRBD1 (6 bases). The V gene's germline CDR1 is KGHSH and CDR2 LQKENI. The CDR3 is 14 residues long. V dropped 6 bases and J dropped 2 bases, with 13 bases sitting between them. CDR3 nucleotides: TGTGCCAGCTCCCCGAGGGGGACACAAGAGACCCAGTACTTC. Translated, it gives CASSPRGTQETQYF.

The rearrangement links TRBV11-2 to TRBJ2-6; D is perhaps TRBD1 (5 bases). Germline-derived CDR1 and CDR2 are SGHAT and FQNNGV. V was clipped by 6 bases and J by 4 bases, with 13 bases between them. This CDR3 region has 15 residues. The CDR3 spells CASSSRETGANVLTF. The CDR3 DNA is TGTGCCAGCAGTTCCAGGGAAACCGGGGCCAACGTCCTGACTTTC.

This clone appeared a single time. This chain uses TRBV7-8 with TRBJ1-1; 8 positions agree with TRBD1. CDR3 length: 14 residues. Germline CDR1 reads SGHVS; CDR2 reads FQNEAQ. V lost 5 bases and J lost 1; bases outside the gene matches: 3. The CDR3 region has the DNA TGTGCCAGCAGCCCAGGGGGCTCGAACACTGAAGCTTTCTTT. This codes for CASSPGGSNTEAFF.

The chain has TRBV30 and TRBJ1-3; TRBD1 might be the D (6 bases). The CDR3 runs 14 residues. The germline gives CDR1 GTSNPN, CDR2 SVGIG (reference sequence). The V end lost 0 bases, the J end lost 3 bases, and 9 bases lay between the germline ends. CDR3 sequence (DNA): TGTGCCTGGAGTGTAGGGGGTTTTGGAAACACCATATATTTT. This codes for CAWSVGGFGNTIYF.

The DNA of the CDR3 is TGTGCCAGCAGCTTGGCTGGGACAGGGGGCTTCTATGGCTACACCTTC. Protein product: CASSLAGTGGFYGYTF. The chain recombines TRBV5-6 with TRBJ1-2, with 12 bases matching TRBD1. J gave up 4 bases and V 0 bases, and 4 bases lay outside the gene matches. Germline V CDR1 and CDR2: SGHDT, YYEEEE. The CDR3 sequence is 16 residues long.